The T cell receptor beta chain under discussion was sequenced for a study of tumor-infiltrating lymphocytes in primary liver carcinoma. At least ten counts were recorded for this clonotype. Its antigen is still unknown. A primer matching the constant region was used to make TCR beta cDNA from 450 to 500 ng of total RNA. Amplification in three nested multiplex PCR rounds with slightly modified ARM-PCR gave rise to TCR beta libraries. For approximately 9 cycles apiece, the opening two PCR rounds ran with TRBV1-TRBV30 forward primers and a C-beta reverse primer. One entry per CDR3 protein, called by TCRdb with MiXCR from the multiplex PCR reads. This table has tens of thousands of distinct CDR3 sequences, approximately 82% appearing once. For each extraction, RNA and DNA were obtained together from around 18-30 mg of unsorted bulk tissue. General study results and limits: The overlap of tumor-adjacent and tumor-blood pairs was smaller than that of tumor region pairs.

Looked up from germline, CDR1 is MDHEN and CDR2 is SYDVKM. Trimming pared 6 bases from V and 7 bases from J, leaving 26 bases between. This CDR3 has 17 amino acids. The sequence derives from a woman aged 25 to 39 with primary liver carcinoma and hepatitis B virus infection. This chain links TRBV28 with TRBJ2-3; D is possibly TRBD2 (7 bases). The source material was tumor-adjacent normal liver tissue. Here the CDR3 DNA reads TGTGCCAGCAGCCCAGGGAGGGGGAGGGTTAACGAAAATACGCAGTATTTT. The encoded protein is CASSPGRGRVNENTQYF.